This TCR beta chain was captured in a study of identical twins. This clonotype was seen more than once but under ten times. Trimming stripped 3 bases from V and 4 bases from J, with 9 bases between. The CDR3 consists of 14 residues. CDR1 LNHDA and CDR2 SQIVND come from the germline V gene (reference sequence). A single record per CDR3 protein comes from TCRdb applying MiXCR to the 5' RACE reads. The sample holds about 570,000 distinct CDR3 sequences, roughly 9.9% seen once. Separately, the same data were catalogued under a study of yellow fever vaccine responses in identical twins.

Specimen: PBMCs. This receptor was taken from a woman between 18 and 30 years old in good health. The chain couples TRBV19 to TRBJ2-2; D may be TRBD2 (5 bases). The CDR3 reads CASSIQAGTGELFF. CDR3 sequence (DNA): TGTGCCAGTAGTATCCAGGCGGGCACCGGGGAGCTGTTTTTT.